The 2 T cell receptor beta chains reported below all come from one sample, sequenced in a study of T cells after yellow fever vaccination (dated by TCRdb to the late 2010s). This sample's treatment or condition label indicates: live attenuated yellow fever vaccine strain. Receptors were amplified or captured by 5' RACE. Sequencing was performed on an Illumina NovaSeq 6000. TCRdb trimmed public reads at Q25 via fastp, called clones via MiXCR and kept in-frame beta chains. Rows are combined by CDR3 protein, so each entry shows the most common genes and DNA. A total of 300,000 to 400,000 distinct CDR3 sequences appear in this sample, around 3.9% of them only once. The ten most abundant clones make up 24% of the sample. This sample comprised PBMCs, obtained 5 days after the yellow fever booster vaccination. All receptors come from a man between 18 and 35 years old who received the YFV17D yellow fever vaccine.

This clonotype was detected ten times or more. V gene TRBV5-6 combines with J gene TRBJ2-4, with D perhaps matching TRBD1 (5 bases). From germline, CDR1 is SGHDT and CDR2 YYEEEE. Trimming shortened V by 2 bases and J by 5 bases, and 8 bases separated the two germline ends. The CDR3 sequence is 13 residues long. This chain's CDR3 is CASSLVGENIQYF. CDR3 nucleotide sequence: TGTGCCAGCAGCTTAGTAGGGGAAAACATTCAGTACTTC.

V and J are TRBV20-1 and TRBJ1-3, with D perhaps TRBD1 (6 bases). The V end was cut by 0 bases, the J end by 4 bases, with 13 bases between. CDR1 DFQATT and CDR2 SNEGSKA come from the germline V gene (reference sequence). This CDR3 region has 15 residues. CDR3 in amino acids: CSARDTTGSGNTIYF. Here the CDR3 DNA reads TGCAGTGCTAGAGATACAACAGGGTCCGGAAACACCATATATTTT.